This is a list of T cell receptor beta chains from one sample in a study of T cell repertoires in cytomegalovirus infection. No antigen has been identified for these receptors. TCRdb itself ran the reads through MiXCR, one entry per CDR3 protein. This sample has a few hundred thousand distinct CDR3 sequences, with 40% found just once. The starting material was cultured PBMCs, obtained from culture after CMV antigen stimulation. The receptors shown here come from a human donor in good health (CMV status not recorded). Some clones in this sample may be carry-over from other donors' samples. CDR3s include the opening cysteine and the closing phenylalanine or tryptophan. D genes are given only for firm matches. Size tells how often a clone was seen (once, few, many) or the class of an expanded clone, and some rows leave it out.

clone_size: few; j_call: TRBJ2-1; d_call: TRBD1; v_call: TRBV7-6; cdr3_aa: CASSLAPPDRGNEQFF; cdr3_nt: TGTGCCAGCAGCTTAGCCCCGCCCGACAGGGGGAATGAGCAGTTCTTC
clone_size: .; j_call: TRBJ2-3; d_call: .; v_call: TRBV7-2; cdr3_aa: CASSLWVDTQYF; cdr3_nt: TGTGCCAGCAGCCTGTGGGTGGATACGCAGTATTTT
clone_size: once; j_call: TRBJ2-7; d_call: .; v_call: TRBV15; cdr3_aa: CATARFGQAIYEQYF; cdr3_nt: TGTGCCACCGCCCGGTTTGGGCAGGCTATTTACGAGCAGTACTTC
clone_size: .; j_call: TRBJ2-7; d_call: TRBD1; v_call: TRBV12-3/TRBV12-4; cdr3_aa: CASSTRGLDEQYF; cdr3_nt: TGTGCCAGCAGTACCAGGGGGCTCGACGAGCAGTACTTC
clone_size: .; j_call: TRBJ1-6; d_call: .; v_call: TRBV7-2; cdr3_aa: CASTSRRAGAGSPLHF; cdr3_nt: TGTGCCAGCACCAGCCGGAGGGCCGGGGCTGGTTCACCCCTCCACTTT
clone_size: .; j_call: TRBJ2-5; d_call: .; v_call: TRBV6-6; cdr3_aa: CASSYRDETQYF; cdr3_nt: TGTGCCAGCAGTTACAGGGACGAGACCCAGTACTTC
clone_size: .; j_call: TRBJ1-2; d_call: .; v_call: TRBV19; cdr3_aa: CASSRDRVTLLGYTF; cdr3_nt: TGTGCCAGTAGCAGAGACCGGGTGACCCTGCTGGGCTACACCTTC
clone_size: .; j_call: TRBJ1-5; d_call: .; v_call: TRBV19; cdr3_aa: CASSGSSRNQPQHF; cdr3_nt: TGTGCCAGTAGTGGGTCCAGCCGTAATCAGCCCCAGCATTTT
clone_size: .; j_call: TRBJ1-6; d_call: TRBD1; v_call: TRBV7-9; cdr3_aa: CASTRWNRGDPLHF; cdr3_nt: TGTGCCAGCACTCGGTGGAACAGGGGGGACCCCCTCCACTTT
clone_size: few; j_call: TRBJ2-4; d_call: TRBD2; v_call: TRBV7-2; cdr3_aa: CASSPGGTKNIQYF; cdr3_nt: TGTGCCAGCAGCCCCGGGGGGACCAAAAACATTCAGTACTTC
clone_size: few; j_call: TRBJ2-2; d_call: TRBD2; v_call: TRBV11-2; cdr3_aa: CASSLARGGANTGELFF; cdr3_nt: TGTGCCAGCAGCTTAGCGCGGGGGGGAGCGAACACCGGGGAGCTGTTTTTT
clone_size: .; j_call: TRBJ1-2; d_call: .; v_call: TRBV19; cdr3_aa: CASNPRLRGAKYGYTF; cdr3_nt: TGTGCCAGTAACCCACGCCTCCGGGGGGCGAAGTATGGCTACACCTTC
clone_size: .; j_call: TRBJ2-1; d_call: TRBD1; v_call: TRBV12-5; cdr3_aa: CASAQGQGIYNEQFF; cdr3_nt: TGTGCTAGTGCTCAGGGACAGGGGATCTATAATGAGCAGTTCTTC
clone_size: few; j_call: TRBJ1-1; d_call: .; v_call: TRBV23-1; cdr3_aa: CASPQGREAFF; cdr3_nt: TGCGCCAGCCCGCAGGGAAGGGAAGCTTTCTTT
clone_size: .; j_call: TRBJ2-5; d_call: TRBD1; v_call: TRBV4-1; cdr3_aa: CASSRSTGGEKTQYF; cdr3_nt: TGCGCCAGCAGCCGCTCGACAGGGGGTGAAAAGACCCAGTACTTC
clone_size: .; j_call: TRBJ2-1; d_call: .; v_call: TRBV24-1; cdr3_aa: CATSDLNEQFF; cdr3_nt: TGTGCCACCAGTGATCTCAATGAGCAGTTCTTC
clone_size: many; j_call: TRBJ2-7; d_call: .; v_call: TRBV12-3/TRBV12-4; cdr3_aa: CASSPGGDEQYF; cdr3_nt: TGTGCCAGCAGCCCAGGGGGGGACGAGCAGTACTTC
clone_size: .; j_call: TRBJ2-1; d_call: .; v_call: TRBV20-1; cdr3_aa: CSAKGGHNEQFF; cdr3_nt: TGCAGTGCGAAAGGGGGACACAATGAGCAGTTCTTC
clone_size: few; j_call: TRBJ1-5; d_call: .; v_call: TRBV4-2; cdr3_aa: CASSQDQYGNQPQHF; cdr3_nt: TGTGCCAGCAGCCAAGATCAGTATGGGAATCAGCCCCAGCATTTT
clone_size: few; j_call: TRBJ2-4; d_call: .; v_call: TRBV12-3/TRBV12-4; cdr3_aa: CASNRRRAKNIQYF; cdr3_nt: TGTGCCAGCAACCGGAGGAGGGCCAAAAACATTCAGTACTTC
clone_size: .; j_call: TRBJ2-5; d_call: .; v_call: TRBV11-2; cdr3_aa: CASSSHPAGRETQYF; cdr3_nt: TGTGCCAGCAGCTCCCACCCGGCGGGGCGGGAGACCCAGTACTTC
clone_size: few; j_call: TRBJ1-2; d_call: TRBD1; v_call: TRBV5-5; cdr3_aa: CASSSGTGIGYTF; cdr3_nt: TGTGCCAGCAGCTCAGGGACAGGGATAGGCTACACCTTC
clone_size: many; j_call: TRBJ2-5; d_call: TRBD2; v_call: TRBV7-2; cdr3_aa: CASSLQRGAGETQYF; cdr3_nt: TGTGCCAGCAGCTTACAGCGGGGGGCAGGGGAGACCCAGTACTTC
clone_size: few; j_call: TRBJ2-7; d_call: TRBD2; v_call: TRBV7-8; cdr3_aa: CASSPREGQGYEQYF; cdr3_nt: TGTGCCAGCAGCCCAAGGGAGGGTCAGGGCTACGAGCAGTACTTC
clone_size: few; j_call: TRBJ2-1; d_call: TRBD2; v_call: TRBV6-2/TRBV6-3; cdr3_aa: CASSYGLAGPNEQFF; cdr3_nt: TGTGCCAGCAGTTACGGACTAGCGGGACCTAATGAGCAGTTCTTC
clone_size: .; j_call: TRBJ2-1; d_call: .; v_call: TRBV5-1; cdr3_aa: CASSKPGLSSYNEQFF; cdr3_nt: TGCGCCAGCAGCAAGCCGGGCCTAAGCTCCTACAATGAGCAGTTCTTC
clone_size: few; j_call: TRBJ2-2; d_call: TRBD2; v_call: TRBV7-2; cdr3_aa: CASSSQASGAHTGELFF; cdr3_nt: TGTGCCAGCAGCTCGCAGGCCAGCGGGGCACACACCGGGGAGCTGTTTTTT
clone_size: .; j_call: TRBJ2-7; d_call: .; v_call: TRBV25-1; cdr3_aa: CASGSGNEQYF; cdr3_nt: TGTGCCAGCGGGAGTGGCAACGAGCAGTACTTC
clone_size: .; j_call: TRBJ1-2; d_call: .; v_call: TRBV5-5; cdr3_aa: CASSDGDSADGYTF; cdr3_nt: TGTGCCAGCAGCGACGGGGACTCCGCCGATGGCTACACCTTC
clone_size: .; j_call: TRBJ1-4; d_call: TRBD1; v_call: TRBV25-1; cdr3_aa: CASSAGQGLGKLFF; cdr3_nt: TGTGCCAGCAGTGCAGGACAGGGACTGGGAAAACTGTTTTTT
clone_size: .; j_call: TRBJ2-5; d_call: TRBD2; v_call: TRBV3-1; cdr3_aa: CASSQGVQRGGETQYF; cdr3_nt: TGTGCCAGCAGCCAAGGAGTCCAGCGGGGAGGAGAGACCCAGTACTTC
clone_size: .; j_call: TRBJ2-1; d_call: TRBD2; v_call: TRBV12-3/TRBV12-4; cdr3_aa: CASSIWASGGAGFDEQFF; cdr3_nt: TGTGCCAGCAGCATTTGGGCTAGCGGGGGGGCGGGCTTTGATGAGCAGTTCTTC
clone_size: once; j_call: TRBJ2-7; d_call: .; v_call: TRBV5-6; cdr3_aa: CASSLPGQQFYEQYF; cdr3_nt: TGTGCCAGCAGCTTGCCGGGACAACAGTTCTACGAGCAGTACTTC
clone_size: .; j_call: TRBJ1-1; d_call: .; v_call: TRBV6-6; cdr3_aa: CASKLTTFHTEAFF; cdr3_nt: TGTGCCAGCAAGTTAACGACTTTCCACACTGAAGCTTTCTTT
clone_size: .; j_call: TRBJ1-2; d_call: .; v_call: TRBV7-9; cdr3_aa: CASRRQGRNFNYGYTF; cdr3_nt: TGTGCCAGCCGGCGGCAGGGAAGGAATTTTAACTATGGCTACACCTTC
clone_size: few; j_call: TRBJ1-1; d_call: TRBD1; v_call: TRBV6-1; cdr3_aa: CASSETNRGAAFF; cdr3_nt: TGTGCCAGCAGTGAGACCAACAGGGGGGCTGCTTTCTTT
clone_size: few; j_call: TRBJ2-1; d_call: TRBD2; v_call: TRBV2; cdr3_aa: CASVASGGEQFF; cdr3_nt: TGTGCCAGCGTGGCTAGCGGTGGTGAGCAGTTCTTC
clone_size: .; j_call: TRBJ1-3; d_call: TRBD1; v_call: TRBV5-5; cdr3_aa: CASSSISGGSGNTIYF; cdr3_nt: TGTGCCAGCAGCTCTATTTCAGGGGGATCTGGAAACACCATATATTTT
clone_size: .; j_call: TRBJ1-3; d_call: TRBD1; v_call: TRBV6-8; cdr3_aa: CASSYSIKGARSGNTIYF; cdr3_nt: TGTGCCAGCAGTTACTCGATAAAGGGGGCCCGCTCTGGAAACACCATATATTTT
clone_size: .; j_call: TRBJ1-1; d_call: .; v_call: TRBV11-2; cdr3_aa: CASSSIQMNTEAFF; cdr3_nt: TGTGCCAGCAGCTCCATACAGATGAACACTGAAGCTTTCTTT
clone_size: few; j_call: TRBJ2-1; d_call: TRBD2; v_call: TRBV11-2; cdr3_aa: CASSPTEPGGLYDRNEQFF; cdr3_nt: TGTGCCAGCAGCCCAACGGAACCGGGAGGACTTTATGATAGGAATGAGCAGTTCTTC
clone_size: .; j_call: TRBJ2-1; d_call: TRBD1; v_call: TRBV10-3; cdr3_aa: CASHRDRNNEQFF; cdr3_nt: TGTGCCTCCCACCGGGACAGAAACAATGAGCAGTTCTTC
clone_size: .; j_call: TRBJ2-2; d_call: .; v_call: TRBV19; cdr3_aa: CASRTVGGGTGELFF; cdr3_nt: TGTGCCAGCCGCACCGTAGGGGGTGGAACCGGGGAGCTGTTTTTT
clone_size: .; j_call: TRBJ1-2; d_call: TRBD1; v_call: TRBV20-1; cdr3_aa: CSAQDRGFNYGYTF; cdr3_nt: TGCAGTGCGCAAGACAGGGGTTTTAACTATGGCTACACCTTC
clone_size: .; j_call: TRBJ1-5; d_call: .; v_call: TRBV5-6; cdr3_aa: CASSLFAGYSNQPQHF; cdr3_nt: TGTGCCAGCAGCTTGTTCGCGGGGTATAGCAATCAGCCCCAGCATTTT
clone_size: .; j_call: TRBJ2-1; d_call: .; v_call: TRBV6-5; cdr3_aa: CATSRAGNEQFF; cdr3_nt: TGTGCCACCAGTAGGGCCGGTAATGAGCAGTTCTTC
clone_size: .; j_call: TRBJ1-2; d_call: .; v_call: TRBV3-1; cdr3_aa: CASSQDPVGFYTF; cdr3_nt: TGTGCCAGCAGCCAAGATCCGGTGGGCTTCTACACCTTC
clone_size: few; j_call: TRBJ1-2; d_call: .; v_call: TRBV7-8; cdr3_aa: CASSRRIERSNYGYTF; cdr3_nt: TGTGCCAGCAGCCGGCGAATCGAGCGGTCTAACTATGGCTACACCTTC
clone_size: .; j_call: TRBJ2-7; d_call: .; v_call: TRBV27; cdr3_aa: CASSTAPGEQYF; cdr3_nt: TGTGCCAGCAGTACGGCCCCGGGGGAGCAGTACTTC
clone_size: .; j_call: TRBJ2-7; d_call: .; v_call: TRBV10-2; cdr3_aa: CASKGQGSYEQYF; cdr3_nt: TGCGCCAGCAAGGGCCAGGGGTCCTACGAGCAGTACTTC
clone_size: .; j_call: TRBJ2-3; d_call: .; v_call: TRBV6-2/TRBV6-3; cdr3_aa: CASSETIGHSTDTQYF; cdr3_nt: TGTGCCAGCAGTGAGACGATCGGCCACAGCACAGATACGCAGTATTTT
clone_size: few; j_call: TRBJ2-7; d_call: TRBD1; v_call: TRBV7-2; cdr3_aa: CASSLNRGPYEQYF; cdr3_nt: TGTGCCAGCAGCTTAAACAGGGGGCCCTACGAGCAGTACTTC